The present T cell receptor beta chain was sequenced within a study of T cells expressing NK-cell markers (TCRdb year 2020). Regarding the study in general: TCR beta-chain repertoires were profiled in sorted CD3+CD56+NKG2C+, CD3+CD56+NKG2C- and CD3+CD56-NKG2C+ T-cell subsets from fewer than 10 donors. Randomly selected healthy volunteers, three men and five women, were used as the eight sequenced donors. Among the eight sequenced donors, seven were HCMV-seropositive and one was HCMV-seronegative. The libraries were sequenced on Illumina HiSeq 2000/2500, MiSeq or NextSeq, producing 2 x 150 bp reads.

Points the paper makes about the study in general: Whether the expanded NKG2C-expressing T cell clones were specific for HCMV antigens was left unclear. Those dominant clonotypes were again the most abundant among CD3+CD56-NKG2C+ cells in a few donors, at about 28.3-65%. In more than five donors, the dominant CD3+CD56+NKG2C+ clonotypes were found to rank among the top 10 CD8+ clonotypes and to make up about 1.0-8% of CD8+ T cells.

About this clonotype: What antigen it recognizes has not been identified.

Data came from an Illumina HiSeq 2000. TCR beta cDNA libraries were prepared using 5'RACE template switching, which introduced a universal primer site and unique molecular identifiers. cDNA synthesis was primed from the TCR beta constant segment, followed by two successive PCR amplification steps. The paper's processing steps were these. Reads were demultiplexed and grouped by UMI with MIGEC, and clonotypes were assembled and quantified with MiTCR. To exclude erroneous sequences, any TCR cDNA sequence not supported by at least two reads was discarded. The tcR package was used for downstream repertoire analysis, with clonotypes matched between fractions based on CDR3 nucleotide sequence plus V segment. VDJmatch was used to annotate antigen specificity against VDJdb, with one amino acid substitution in CDR3 permitted. Based on TCRdb reprocessing of the reads, there is one entry per CDR3 protein sequence, and DNA is missing. The V and J calls were not made by the authors but by TCRdb's processing. The sample table gives hundreds of thousands of distinct CDR3 sequences. The ten top clones hold roughly 5.4% of the sample.

HCMV-specific IgG was detected in serum with a commercial ELISA kit to determine HCMV serostatus. Ficoll density gradient centrifugation was used to isolate peripheral blood mononuclear cells from blood. There are 15 amino acids in the CDR3, from cysteine to phenylalanine inclusive. No coding sequence is recorded. Sequences MNHNS (CDR1) and SASEGT (CDR2) are obtained from the germline V gene. This TCR was sampled from a man aged 18-70 years in good health. Sequencing was carried out using blood T cells: a sorted CD56 or NKG2C T cell subset, CD4+ or CD8+ T cells, or bulk PBMC T cells (not recorded which). The chain is assembled from TRBV6-1 and TRBJ1-4; TCRdb indicates TRBD1, and absent DNA this call remains unverified. The CDR3 region reads CASKGQGATNEKLFF.